A single sample is the source of the 14 T cell receptor beta chains below, sequenced in a study of T cells after yellow fever vaccination. In TCRdb, the 5' RACE reads were re-called with MiXCR into one record per CDR3 protein. The repertoire includes approximately 510,000 distinct CDR3 sequences, 21% of them detected once, and around 17% sits in the top ten. Sequenced here: PBMCs, sampled 21 days after the first yellow fever vaccination. The origin of the receptors is a man aged 18 to 29 who received the YFV17D yellow fever vaccine.

The V call is TRBV5-1, the J call TRBJ2-1; D is undetermined. Trimming shortened V by 5 bases and J by 2 bases, and 11 bases separated the two germline ends. The CDR3 loop spans 14 amino acids. CDR1 is SGHRS, CDR2 YFSETQ, per germline. The CDR3: CASREQDPYNEQFF. As DNA, the CDR3 is TGCGCCAGCAGGGAGCAAGATCCCTACAATGAGCAGTTCTTC.

This clonotype was found a few times. J is TRBJ2-3 and V is TRBV5-1; 12 nucleotides align to TRBD1. The V segment lost 6 bases and the J segment 6 bases; nucleotides outside the gene matches: 5. Germline V CDR1 and CDR2: SGHRS, YFSETQ. This CDR3 has 14 amino acids. CDR3 protein: CASTGTGGGDTQYF. In nucleotides, the CDR3 is TGCGCCAGCACCGGGACAGGGGGCGGGGATACGCAGTATTTT.

This clonotype was counted only a few times. V is TRBV3-1 and J is TRBJ1-2; D is unclear. CDR1 is LGHDT and CDR2 is YNNKEL in the germline V gene (reference sequence). V gave up 4 bases and J gave up 3 bases, with 12 bases separating them. The CDR3 has 14 amino acids. CDR3 nucleotide sequence: TGTGCCAGCAGCCTACGGGCAGCAGACTATGGCTACACCTTC. Its translation is CASSLRAADYGYTF. The full variable domain, its missing parts supplied by reference TRBV3-1 and TRBJ1-2, is DTAVSQTPKYLVTQMGNDKSIKCEQNLGHDTMYWYKQDSKKFLKIMFSYNNKELIINETVPNRFSPKSPDKAHLNLHINSLELGDSAVYFCASSLRAADYGYTFGSGTRLTVV.

A few counts support this clonotype. V is TRBV7-2 and J is TRBJ1-4, with 7 bases that match TRBD1. CDR3 length equals 14 residues. J was trimmed by 3 bases and V by 5 bases; bases with no gene match: 3. Looked up from germline, CDR1 is SGHTA and CDR2 is FQGNSA. In DNA form, the CDR3 reads TGTGCCAGCAGCCCAGGGGGGGCTAATGAAAAACTGTTTTTT. Protein sequence: CASSPGGANEKLFF.

This clonotype has at least ten counts. The V gene is TRBV20-1, the J gene TRBJ1-2; no definite D call. V lost 5 bases and J lost 5, with 15 bases in between. The CDR3 consists of 13 residues. Germline V lookup: CDR1 DFQATT, CDR2 SNEGSKA (reference sequence). This chain's CDR3 is CSAGRLRPYGYTF. DNA for the CDR3: TGCAGTGCTGGGAGACTAAGGCCTTATGGCTACACCTTC.

This clonotype has only a few counts. This chain links TRBV5-1 with TRBJ1-2; TRBD1 matches 8 bases. Germline V gene lookup returns CDR1 SGHRS and CDR2 YFSETQ. The CDR3 consists of 14 residues. V shed 5 bases and J 3 bases; nucleotides not matched to a gene: 6. The CDR3 DNA is TGCGCCAGCAGTTCAGGGGGCTTAGACTATGGCTACACCTTC. As protein: CASSSGGLDYGYTF.

The rearrangement links TRBV6-5 to TRBJ2-1, with 7 bases that match TRBD2. The CDR3 loop spans 15 amino acids. The germline gives CDR1 MNHEY, CDR2 SVGAGI. The V segment lost 0 bases and the J segment 2 bases; nucleotides outside the gene matches: 1. CDR3 amino acids: CASSYSAGAYNEQFF. The CDR3 DNA reads TGTGCCAGCAGTTACTCGGCGGGGGCCTACAATGAGCAGTTCTTC.

The rearrangement links TRBV7-2 to TRBJ2-1; 10 bases match TRBD2. CDR1 is SGHTA and CDR2 is FQGNSA in the germline V gene. Germline trimming cut 6 bases from V and 7 bases from J; bases unmatched to any gene: 15. This CDR3 spans 17 amino acids. CDR3 sequence: CASSLRPAGGQGNEQFF. CDR3 DNA sequence: TGTGCCAGCAGTCTAAGGCCAGCGGGGGGGCAGGGTAATGAGCAGTTCTTC. Together with reference TRBV7-2 and TRBJ2-1, the CDR3 gives the full variable domain: GAGVSQSPSNKVTEKGKDVELRCDPISGHTALYWYRQSLGQGLEFLIYFQGNSAPDKSGLPSDRFSAERTGGSVSTLTIQRTQQEDSAVYLCASSLRPAGGQGNEQFFGPGTRLTVL.

The genes are TRBV5-6 and TRBJ2-3, with 8 nucleotides matching TRBD2. J lost 4 bases, V lost 1 base, and 2 bases had no gene match. This CDR3 spans 14 amino acids. Germline V gene data show CDR1 as SGHDT and CDR2 as YYEEEE. Written as DNA, the CDR3 is TGTGCCAGCAGCTTGCACGGGGGGGCAGATACGCAGTATTTT. Protein: CASSLHGGADTQYF.

This clonotype was seen more than once but under ten times. The rearrangement joins TRBV6-2 or TRBV6-3 to TRBJ2-1, with D unresolved. V dropped 0 bases and J dropped 13 bases, with 13 bases sitting between them. Per germline, CDR1 MNHEY and CDR2 SVGEGT. The CDR3 loop spans 13 amino acids. This CDR3 is CASSYSLGILQFF. The CDR3, as DNA: TGTGCCAGCAGTTACTCGTTGGGGATTCTCCAGTTCTTC.

The J gene is TRBJ1-2, the V gene TRBV29-1; possible D gene TRBD1, 6 bases. The CDR3 loop spans 14 amino acids. Trimming stripped 2 bases from V and 5 bases from J, with 15 bases between. Germline CDR1 reads SQVTM; CDR2 reads ANQGSEA. For the CDR3, the DNA is TGCAGCGTTGAACCCACAGGGCCAGTTTATGGCTACACCTTC. As protein: CSVEPTGPVYGYTF.

This clonotype was seen a few times. The chain carries TRBV4-3 and TRBJ2-2, with 13 nucleotides matching TRBD2. J lost 6 bases, V lost 4 bases, and 5 bases had no gene match. This CDR3 has 16 amino acids. The germline V gene has CDR1 LGHNA and CDR2 YSLEER. CDR3 loop: CASSRTSGGFSGELFF. CDR3 nucleotides: TGCGCCAGCAGCCGGACTAGCGGGGGTTTTTCCGGGGAGCTGTTTTTT.

This clonotype was seen only a few times. V gene TRBV4-2 combines with J gene TRBJ2-2; D may be TRBD1 (5 bases). Germline values: CDR1 LGHNA, CDR2 YNFKEQ. Trimming took off 0 bases at V and 6 bases at J, with 5 bases between the two ends. The CDR3 extends over 13 amino acids. For the CDR3, the DNA is TGTGCCAGCAGCCAAGACAGGGCCGGGGAGCTGTTTTTT. Its translation: CASSQDRAGELFF.

This chain connects TRBV10-2 to TRBJ1-6; the D gene is possibly TRBD1 (6 bases). The CDR3 is 15 amino acids. The germline V and J ends were trimmed by 4 bases and 8 bases, with 15 bases remaining between them. Germline V CDR1 and CDR2: WSHSY, SAAADI. For the CDR3, the DNA is TGCGCCAGCAGTGGGACAGCGGTAGAATATTCACCCCTCCACTTT. Its protein product is CASSGTAVEYSPLHF.